The T cell receptor beta chain described here comes from a study of blood T cells in healthy people across ages. The second PCR ran roughly 7 to 11 cycles with a sample-barcoded 5' primer and J-beta primers. TCRdb fed the 5' RACE reads into MiXCR, producing one record per CDR3 protein. The profile shows roughly 700,000 distinct CDR3 sequences, roughly 32% of them singletons. This clonotype has a count of ten or more. The junction departs from germline at one end; a sequencing error may be responsible. Germline CDR1 reads SSHAT; CDR2 reads FNYEAQ (reference sequence). The CDR3 contains 17 residues. Specimen: blood. The sequence derives from a woman older than 75 in good health. The chain carries TRBV7-7 and TRBJ2-3, with D tentatively TRBD1 (6 bases). CDR3 amino acids: CASSSGAGAGSTDTQYF. The CDR3 nucleotides are TGTGCTAGCAGCTCAGGGGCAGGTGCGGGTAGCACAGATACGCAGTATTTT.